The present entry profiles one T cell receptor beta chain with its context. No antigen is known for it. A multiplex PCR was run with 60 Vbeta primers and 13 Jbeta primers. The method was immunoSEQ multiplex PCR; TCRdb's version includes in-frame clones alone and lacks a portion of them. The data hold fewer than 200,000 clones, with 70% to 80% observed a single time. The data derive from a study of cytomegalovirus exposure and HLA in healthy donors. With 6 bases clipped from V and 9 bases from J, the junction kept 8 bases outside the gene matches. Germline V gene data show CDR1 as MNHEY and CDR2 as SVGAGI. The CDR3 is 15 residues long. Notes on the study in general: Using a false discovery rate of 0.05, a later analysis showed that approximately 17,000 TCR beta sequences were associated with HLA alleles.

The clonotype was recovered from a female donor in good health and CMV-seronegative. The chain combines TRBV6-5 with TRBJ2-1, with 13 bases fitting TRBD2. The sequenced sample consisted of PBMCs. The CDR3 reads CASSPTSGGLGEQFF. The DNA for the CDR3 is TGTGCCAGCAGCCCGACTAGCGGGGGGTTAGGTGAGCAGTTCTTC.